This T cell receptor (beta chain) was captured by sequencing in a study of blood T cell repertoires in COVID-19. Study background: Material from acute and convalescent COVID-19 was sourced from the United States, Italy and Spain. PBMCs, B-cell-depleted T cells, or T cells provided the cDNA or gDNA that made up the material.

In the original analysis: Nucleated cell number was recorded as an estimate derived from reference gene primer amplification. Profiling relied on immunoSEQ multiplex PCR, and the TCRdb table lists in-frame clones only, not all of them. The V and J calls and the clone size are those of that table, but D and trimming were determined from the DNA. In the table there are 140,000 or so clones, around 84% of which are singletons. V gave up 0 bases and J gave up 0 bases, with 8 bases separating them. The germline gives CDR1 MNHEY, CDR2 SVGEGT. This CDR3 contains 15 residues. The sequence was obtained from a human donor in a cohort sampled during active COVID-19. V usage is TRBV6-2 or TRBV6-3 and J usage is TRBJ1-2, with D uncertain. Sequencing input: peripheral blood. This chain's CDR3 is CASSYSYRPNYGYTF. The CDR3 DNA follows: TGTGCCAGCAGTTACTCCTACAGACCTAACTATGGCTACACCTTC.